The clone carrying this TCR beta chain was found many times. The CDR3 spans 14 residues. Unmatched junction bases numbered 4, after V lost 5 bases and J lost 5 bases. Scientists made TCR beta libraries using quantitative 5'-RACE with molecular barcodes. MiXCR, run by TCRdb on the 5' RACE reads, gives a single entry per CDR3 protein. The repertoire has 100,000 to 150,000 distinct CDR3 sequences, about 6.4% of them found once; the top ten carry 12%. These data belong to a study of CD8 T cells in ankylosing spondylitis. What was sequenced was blood, either unsorted or a sorted T cell fraction (not recorded which). This rearrangement joins TRBV12-3 or TRBV12-4 to TRBJ1-5; TRBD1 aligns across 9 bases. This receptor was taken from a male donor with ankylosing spondylitis or in good health (not recorded which). DNA for the CDR3: TGTGCCAGCAGTCCCGACAGGGGGTATCAGCCCCAGCATTTT. Translated: CASSPDRGYQPQHF.